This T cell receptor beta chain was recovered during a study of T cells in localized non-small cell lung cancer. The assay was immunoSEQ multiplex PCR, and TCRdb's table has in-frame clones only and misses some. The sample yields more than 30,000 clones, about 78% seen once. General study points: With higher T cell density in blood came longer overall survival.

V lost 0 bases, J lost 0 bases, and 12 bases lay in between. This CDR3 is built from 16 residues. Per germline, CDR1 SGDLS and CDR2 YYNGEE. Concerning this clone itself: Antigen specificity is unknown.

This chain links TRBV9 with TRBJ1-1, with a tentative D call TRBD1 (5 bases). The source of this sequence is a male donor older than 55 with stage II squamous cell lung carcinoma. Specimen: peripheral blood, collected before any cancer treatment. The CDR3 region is CASSVGGVSLNTEAFF. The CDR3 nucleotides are TGTGCCAGCAGCGTAGGAGGGGTATCACTGAACACTGAAGCTTTCTTT.